What follows are 30 T cell receptor beta chains derived from one specimen sequenced in a study of T cell responses to AZD1222 COVID-19 vaccine. Using immunoSEQ multiplex PCR, the repertoire was profiled, and TCRdb retains in-frame clones only, with some absent. The sample contains roughly 96,000 clones, approximately 90% of which appear only once. Sequenced material: peripheral blood, taken on day 0 of AZD1222 vaccination. These receptors originate from an adult in good health.

The chain recombines TRBV5-1 with TRBJ1-5; D is uncertain. The CDR3 has 15 residues. The V gene's germline CDR1 is SGHRS and CDR2 YFSETQ. V lost 2 bases and J lost 0, with 9 bases in between. CDR3 sequence (DNA): TGCGCCAGCAGCTTAGAGGGCGTTAGCAATCAGCCCCAGCATTTT. It yields the protein CASSLEGVSNQPQHF.

This sequence joins TRBV6-2 or TRBV6-3 and TRBJ2-7; D possibly corresponds to TRBD1 (6 bases). Trimming took 5 bases from V and 9 from J, leaving 14 bases between them. The length of the CDR3 is 12 residues. CDR1 is MNHEY and CDR2 is SVGEGT in the germline V gene. The CDR3 DNA sequence: TGTGCCAGCAGTACGACAGGTTATGGGCAGTACTTC. Encoded protein: CASSTTGYGQYF.

The chain recombines TRBV30 with TRBJ1-2; D gene uncertain. Between the trimmed V and J ends, which lost 4 bases and 5 bases, there was a span of 8 bases. Germline values: CDR1 GTSNPN, CDR2 SVGIG (reference sequence). The CDR3 covers 11 residues. CDR3 sequence: CAWNLGYGYTF. The CDR3 nucleotides read TGTGCCTGGAATTTGGGATATGGCTACACCTTC.

The chain carries TRBV6-5 and TRBJ1-1; no clear D. The germline V gene has CDR1 MNHEY and CDR2 SVGAGI. V was trimmed by 5 bases and J by 2 bases, leaving 12 bases between them. CDR3 length equals 14 residues. The CDR3 loop reads CASSQYWGNTEAFF. CDR3 nucleotides: TGTGCCAGCAGTCAATATTGGGGTAACACTGAAGCTTTCTTT.

The gene calls are TRBV29-1 and TRBJ1-1; 7 bases agree with TRBD1. Germline V CDR1 and CDR2: SQVTM, ANQGSEA. The CDR3 sequence is 15 residues long. The trim removed 1 base at V and 0 bases at J, leaving 5 bases unmatched. The CDR3 spells CSVEGGGTVNTEAFF. The CDR3 region has the DNA TGCAGCGTTGAAGGGGGAGGGACAGTGAACACTGAAGCTTTCTTT. The entire variable domain, with the rest obtained from reference TRBV29-1 and TRBJ1-1, is as follows: SAVISQKPSRDICQRGTSLTIQCQVDSQVTMMFWYRQQPGQSLTLIATANQGSEATYESGFVIDKFPISRPNLTFSTLTVSNMSPEDSSIYLCSVEGGGTVNTEAFFGQGTRLTVV.

The rearrangement uses TRBV12-5 and TRBJ1-1; D may be TRBD1 (5 bases). V was cut by 0 bases and J by 7 bases, with 15 bases left in between. Germline loops: CDR1 LGHNT, CDR2 FRNRAP. The CDR3 has 15 residues. The CDR3 DNA follows: TGTGCTAGTGGTTTGGTATGGAGCGGCAGGGTTGAAGCTTTCTTT. This encodes CASGLVWSGRVEAFF.

The CDR3 protein is CASSSQVGTGLSYEQYF. The CDR3 nucleotides read TGCGCCAGCAGCTCCCAGGTTGGGACAGGGCTTTCTTACGAGCAGTACTTC. The chain carries TRBV5-1 and TRBJ2-7, with 9 nucleotides matching TRBD1. Trimming took 3 bases from V and 4 from J; bases not matched to a gene: 14. Per germline, CDR1 SGHRS and CDR2 YFSETQ. The CDR3 has 17 residues.

The rearrangement uses TRBV27 and TRBJ2-2, with 7 bases lining up with TRBD2. Per germline, CDR1 MNHEY and CDR2 SMNVEV (reference sequence). The CDR3 spans 14 residues. The junction had 6 bases not matched to a gene; V was cut back by 5 bases and J by 6 bases. Here the CDR3 reads CASSPNGLAGELFF. For the CDR3, the DNA is TGTGCCAGCAGTCCCAACGGACTAGCCGGGGAGCTGTTTTTT.

The chain combines TRBV15 with TRBJ1-4; a possible D gene is TRBD1 (6 bases). The germline CDR1 and CDR2 sequences are LNHNV and YYDKDF (reference sequence). The V end lost 0 bases, the J end lost 0 bases, and 14 bases lay between the germline ends. The CDR3 has 18 residues. This chain's CDR3 is CATSRDLHGQTTNEKLFF. The CDR3 nucleotides are TGTGCCACCAGCAGAGATCTTCACGGACAGACAACTAATGAAAAACTGTTTTTT.

The rearrangement links TRBV18 to TRBJ1-2; D is possibly TRBD1 (6 bases). Germline assignment: CDR1 KGHSH and CDR2 LQKENI. V lost 3 bases and J 2 bases, leaving 10 bases between the germline ends. The CDR3 sequence is 14 residues long. The chain's CDR3 is CASSPSGANYGYTF. In DNA form, the CDR3 reads TGTGCCAGCTCACCGTCAGGGGCCAACTATGGCTACACCTTC. Full variable domain (rest looked up from reference TRBV18 and TRBJ1-2): NAGVMQNPRHLVRRRGQEARLRCSPMKGHSHVYWYRQLPEEGLKFMVYLQKENIIDESGMPKERFSAEFPKEGPSILRIQQVVRGDSAAYFCASSPSGANYGYTFGSGTRLTVV.

The chain has TRBV28 and TRBJ1-6; 9 bases agree with TRBD1. The CDR3 has 15 amino acids. Germline V gene lookup returns CDR1 MDHEN and CDR2 SYDVKM. Germline trimming cut 6 bases from V and 5 bases from J; bases unmatched to any gene: 5. The CDR3 loop reads CASREGQGDNSPLHF. CDR3 nucleotide sequence: TGTGCCAGCAGGGAGGGACAGGGCGATAATTCACCCCTCCACTTT. Supplemented by reference TRBV28 and TRBJ1-6, the full variable domain reads DVKVTQSSRYLVKRTGEKVFLECVQDMDHENMFWYRQDPGLGLRLIYFSYDVKMKEKGDIPEGYSVSREKKERFSLILESASTNQTSMYLCASREGQGDNSPLHFGNGTRLTVT.

V and J are TRBV12-3 or TRBV12-4 and TRBJ1-1; 8 bases are a match to TRBD1. V lost 3 bases to trimming and J lost 10 bases; unmatched junction nucleotides: 7. The CDR3 is 13 residues long. CDR3 protein: CASSLAGGLVAFF. CDR3 sequence (DNA): TGTGCCAGCAGTTTGGCAGGGGGCTTAGTAGCTTTCTTT.

The rearrangement uses TRBV4-1 and TRBJ2-1, with TRBD2 matching over 12 bases. Per germline, CDR1 MGHRA and CDR2 YSYEKL. The CDR3 is made up of 18 amino acids. V lost 1 base and J lost 7; bases outside the gene matches: 11. CDR3 coding DNA: TGCGCCAGCAGCCAAGTTTTGGTTCCGGGACTAGCGGGTAATGAGCAGTTCTTC. Translation: CASSQVLVPGLAGNEQFF.

This chain joins TRBV4-1 and TRBJ1-5; no clear D. The CDR3 runs to 15 residues. The germline gives CDR1 MGHRA, CDR2 YSYEKL. The V end lost 1 base, the J end lost 1 base, and 8 bases lay between the germline ends. CDR3 residues: CASSQVPGSNQPQHF. The CDR3 DNA is TGCGCCAGCAGCCAAGTCCCTGGAAGCAATCAGCCCCAGCATTTT.

The V call is TRBV7-3, the J call TRBJ1-1; D call uncertain. CDR3 length equals 16 residues. Trimming cost V 1 base and J 4 bases, with 16 bases left between them. Germline values: CDR1 SGHTA, CDR2 FQGTGA. The CDR3 region is CASSLSGGRATTEAFF. The CDR3 DNA sequence: TGTGCCAGCAGCTTAAGTGGCGGAAGGGCTACCACTGAAGCTTTCTTT. Filled out from reference TRBV7-3 and TRBJ1-1, the complete variable domain reads GAGVSQTPSNKVTEKGKYVELRCDPISGHTALYWYRQSLGQGPEFLIYFQGTGAADDSGLPNDRFFAVRPEGSVSTLKIQRTERGDSAVYLCASSLSGGRATTEAFFGQGTRLTVV.

The chain couples TRBV5-1 to TRBJ2-3; D may be TRBD2 (5 bases). Germline CDR1 is SGHRS and CDR2 is YFSETQ. Trimming cost V 7 bases and J 1 base, with 13 bases left between them. The CDR3 loop spans 14 amino acids. CDR3 loop: CASGSMEGTDTQYF. DNA for the CDR3: TGCGCCAGCGGATCCATGGAGGGCACAGATACGCAGTATTTT.

The rearrangement links TRBV3-1 (or the pseudogene TRBV3-2) to TRBJ2-1; the match to TRBD2 covers 12 bases. This CDR3 has 15 residues. CDR1 and CDR2 from the germline V gene are LGHDT and YNNKEL (reference sequence). Trimming cost V 4 bases and J 9 bases; bases outside gene matches: 7. DNA for the CDR3: TGTGCCAGCAGCCCTACCACTAGCGGGAGGTTTGAGCAGTTCTTC. Protein sequence: CASSPTTSGRFEQFF.

The V gene is TRBV7-8, the J gene TRBJ2-1, with D perhaps being TRBD1 or TRBD2 (6 bases each). V dropped 2 bases and J dropped 2 bases, with 25 bases sitting between them. The germline V gene encodes CDR1 SGHVS and CDR2 FQNEAQ. The CDR3 sequence is 20 residues long. The CDR3 nucleotides are TGTGCCAGCAGCTTATATCTGTCCCGCCTCGGGGGCACGGCCTACAATGAGCAGTTCTTC. This encodes CASSLYLSRLGGTAYNEQFF.

The chain uses TRBV28 and TRBJ2-3, with 9 bases that match TRBD1. Trimming removed 6 bases from V and 6 bases from J; junction bases left unmatched: 13. Germline V gives CDR1 MDHEN, CDR2 SYDVKM. The CDR3 extends over 16 amino acids. The CDR3 DNA sequence: TGTGCCAGCAGCCCTTTAACCGGGACAGGGCTTGATACGCAGTATTTT. Translation gives CASSPLTGTGLDTQYF.

The rearrangement uses TRBV27 and TRBJ2-7; the match to TRBD1 covers 9 bases. Germline V gene lookup returns CDR1 MNHEY and CDR2 SMNVEV (reference sequence). The CDR3 runs to 15 residues. The ends lost 6 bases at V and 1 base at J; junction bases unmatched: 7. The CDR3 sequence: CASSLGQGGSYEQYF. DNA for the CDR3: TGTGCCAGCAGCCTGGGACAGGGAGGATCCTACGAGCAGTACTTC.

This chain connects TRBV19 to TRBJ1-1; D is unresolved. The ends were cut back, 3 bases at V and 5 bases at J, with 10 bases in the middle. This CDR3 has 13 residues. CDR1 LNHDA and CDR2 SQIVND come from the germline V gene (reference sequence). The CDR3 sequence: CASSIGSLTEAFF. CDR3 sequence (DNA): TGTGCCAGTAGTATTGGAAGTTTGACTGAAGCTTTCTTT.

The CDR3 nucleotides read TGTGCCAGCAGCTTAGGGTGGCAGGATCTCCAGCCCCAGCATTTT. Protein: CASSLGWQDLQPQHF. J is TRBJ1-5 and V is TRBV13; D uncertain. V was trimmed by 0 bases and J by 7 bases, leaving 13 bases between them. The germline CDR1 and CDR2 sequences are PRHDT and FYEKMQ (reference sequence). There are 15 residues in the CDR3.

The V gene is TRBV6-2 or TRBV6-3, the J gene TRBJ2-1; 7 bases fit TRBD2. The germline CDR1 and CDR2 sequences are MNHEY and SVGEGT. V lost 5 bases to trimming and J lost 4 bases; unmatched junction nucleotides: 14. The CDR3 is 17 amino acids. CDR3 protein: CASSNPPFGRRYNEQFF. The CDR3 nucleotides read TGTGCCAGCAGTAATCCCCCTTTCGGGAGGAGGTACAATGAGCAGTTCTTC.

The V call is TRBV19, the J call TRBJ2-6; 9 nucleotides line up with TRBD1. The CDR3 is 17 residues long. CDR1 and CDR2 from the germline V gene are LNHDA and SQIVND (reference sequence). V shed 9 bases, J shed 2 bases, and the junction held 11 bases outside the gene matches. The CDR3 here is CASESGTGRPGANVLTF. The CDR3 coding sequence is TGTGCCAGCGAGAGCGGGACAGGGCGTCCTGGGGCCAACGTCCTGACTTTC.

V usage is TRBV6-5 and J usage is TRBJ2-7; D may be TRBD1 or TRBD2 (5 bases each). V gave up 6 bases and J gave up 7 bases, with 22 bases separating them. The CDR3 has 15 residues. Germline CDR1 MNHEY, CDR2 SVGAGI. The CDR3 nucleotides are TGTGCCAGCAGCCGAGGGACCACTAAGGATCGGGAGCAGTACTTC. It codes for CASSRGTTKDREQYF.

The chain carries TRBV11-2 and TRBJ2-7; D is uncertain. Germline V gene data show CDR1 as SGHAT and CDR2 as FQNNGV. The CDR3 totals 14 residues. V gave up 6 bases and J gave up 0 bases, with 12 bases separating them. The CDR3 reads CASSRLMGSYEQYF. DNA of the CDR3: TGTGCCAGCAGTCGCCTGATGGGCTCCTACGAGCAGTACTTC.

The J gene is TRBJ2-1, the V gene TRBV18, with D perhaps matching TRBD2 (5 bases). Trimming left V 3 bases short and J 9 bases short, with 6 bases between. The CDR3 contains 11 residues. Per germline, CDR1 KGHSH and CDR2 LQKENI. CDR3 in DNA: TGTGCCAGCTCACCGGGGAGTGAGCAGTTCTTC. Its translation: CASSPGSEQFF.

This chain links TRBV4-2 with TRBJ2-4; D may be TRBD2 (7 bases). Germline V gene data show CDR1 as LGHNA and CDR2 as YNFKEQ. This CDR3 spans 17 amino acids. Trimming stripped 3 bases from V and 0 bases from J, with 15 bases between. The CDR3 bases are TGTGCCAGCAGCCAGCAGGGGCGGGGGCTAGCCAAAAACATTCAGTACTTC. It is translated as CASSQQGRGLAKNIQYF.

The V call is TRBV10-3, the J call TRBJ1-4; no firm D call. The germline V gene has CDR1 ENHRY and CDR2 SYGVKD. V dropped 3 bases and J dropped 11 bases, with 13 bases sitting between them. The length of the CDR3 is 13 residues. CDR3 region: CAISEDKGWKLFF. The DNA for the CDR3 is TGTGCCATCAGTGAAGATAAAGGTTGGAAACTGTTTTTT.

The chain links TRBV5-1 to TRBJ2-1; D tentatively reads TRBD1 or TRBD2 (5 bases each). Germline assignment: CDR1 SGHRS and CDR2 YFSETQ. Trimming removed 4 bases from V and 7 bases from J, with 12 bases in between. This CDR3 region has 13 residues. The chain's CDR3 is CASSTSGRNEQFF. CDR3 nucleotide sequence: TGCGCCAGCAGCACCTCGGGACGTAATGAGCAGTTCTTC.